The 7 T cell receptor beta chains presented below share a single source sample, sequenced in a study of cytomegalovirus exposure and HLA in healthy donors. With 60 Vbeta and 13 Jbeta primers, the PCR was carried out. TCRdb's table, derived via immunoSEQ multiplex PCR, lists solely in-frame clones and lacks some. This table holds approximately 120,000 clones, 81% found once. Sequenced: PBMCs. These receptors were obtained from a woman in her twenties or thirties in good health and CMV-seronegative.

The chain is built from TRBV18 and TRBJ1-3; possibly TRBD1 for D (5 bases). V was pared by 4 bases and J by 0 bases, with 22 bases between. This CDR3 is built from 19 residues. CDR1 is KGHSH and CDR2 is LQKENI in the germline V gene. The CDR3, as DNA: TGTGCCAGCTCACTTCACCAGGTTACGGGGGTATTCTCTGGAAACACCATATATTTT. Protein product: CASSLHQVTGVFSGNTIYF.

This sequence joins TRBV28 and TRBJ1-2; TRBD1 might be the D (6 bases). V was clipped by 2 bases and J by 6 bases, with 22 bases between them. Germline-derived CDR1 and CDR2 are MDHEN and SYDVKM. The CDR3 sequence is 17 residues long. The CDR3 here is CASSLRRGRGGGDGYTF. In nucleotides, the CDR3 is TGTGCCAGCAGTTTACGTCGCGGGAGGGGGGGAGGTGATGGCTACACCTTC.

The genes are TRBV19 and TRBJ2-5; TRBD1 agrees at 9 bases. The J call may be wrong; the DNA end is better matched by TRBJ2-7. The CDR3 is made up of 16 amino acids. Germline V gives CDR1 LNHDA, CDR2 SQIVND (reference sequence). The DNA of the CDR3 is TGTGCCAGTAGTATAGGAACCGGACAGGGGTATAACGAGCAGTACTTC. Translating gives CASSIGTGQGYNEQYF.

V is TRBV2 and J is TRBJ1-4, with a tentative D call TRBD1 (6 bases). Germline CDR1 is SNHLY and CDR2 is FYNNEI. The CDR3 spans 15 residues. V gave up 6 bases and J gave up 0 bases, with 11 bases separating them. The CDR3 nucleotides read TGTGCCAGCAGACAACAGGGCTCAACTAATGAAAAACTGTTTTTT. Translated, it gives CASRQQGSTNEKLFF.

Remarks on this clone: A junction end diverges from the germline sequence, so it may reflect a read error. The V call is TRBV7-9, the J call TRBJ2-1; 9 bases are shared with TRBD1. The CDR3 has 19 residues. Germline loops: CDR1 SEHNR, CDR2 FQNEAQ (reference sequence). CDR3 sequence reads: CSSSPLEVRYRGPYNEQFF. CDR3 nucleotides: TGTTCCAGCAGCCCCCTGGAGGTTAGATACAGGGGGCCCTACAATGAGCAGTTCTTC.

J is TRBJ2-2 and V is TRBV11-3; maybe TRBD2 (6 bases). V was clipped by 5 bases and J by 3 bases, with 10 bases between them. Germline values: CDR1 SGHNT, CDR2 YENEEA. The CDR3 consists of 14 residues. The CDR3 DNA reads TGTGCCAGCAGCCCGGGACTTTACACCGGGGAGCTGTTTTTT. Its translation: CASSPGLYTGELFF. The variable domain in full, completed from reference TRBV11-3 and TRBJ2-2, reads EAGVVQSPRYKIIEKKQPVAFWCNPISGHNTLYWYLQNLGQGPELLIRYENEEAVDDSQLPKDRFSAERLKGVDSTLKIQPAELGDSAVYLCASSPGLYTGELFFGEGSRLTVL.

In regard to this clone: An end of the junction differs from the germline gene, which may be a read error. The V and J genes are TRBV7-9 and TRBJ2-7; 8 bases match TRBD2. This CDR3 region has 17 residues. Per the germline V gene, CDR1 is SEHNR and CDR2 is FQNEAQ (reference sequence). The CDR3 region is CSSSLAGLLDSRYEQYF. CDR3 in DNA: TGTTCCAGCAGCTTAGCGGGGTTATTGGACTCCCGCTACGAGCAGTACTTC.